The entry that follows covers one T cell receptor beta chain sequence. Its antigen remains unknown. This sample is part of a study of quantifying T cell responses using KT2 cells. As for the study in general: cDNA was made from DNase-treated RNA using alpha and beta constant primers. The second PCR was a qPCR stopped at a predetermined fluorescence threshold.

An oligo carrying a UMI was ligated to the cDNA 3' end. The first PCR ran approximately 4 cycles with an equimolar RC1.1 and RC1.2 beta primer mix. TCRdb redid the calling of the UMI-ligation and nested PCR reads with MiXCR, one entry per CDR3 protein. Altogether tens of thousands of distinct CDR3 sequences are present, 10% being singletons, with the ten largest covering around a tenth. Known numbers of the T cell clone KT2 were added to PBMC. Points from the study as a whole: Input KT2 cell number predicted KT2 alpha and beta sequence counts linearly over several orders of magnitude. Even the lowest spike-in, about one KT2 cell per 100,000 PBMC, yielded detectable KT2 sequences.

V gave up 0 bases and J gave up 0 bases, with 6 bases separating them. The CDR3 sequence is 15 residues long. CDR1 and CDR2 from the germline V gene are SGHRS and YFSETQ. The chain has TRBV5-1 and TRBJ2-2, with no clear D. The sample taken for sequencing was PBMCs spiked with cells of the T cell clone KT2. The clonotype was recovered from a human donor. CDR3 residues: CASSLGRSNTGELFF. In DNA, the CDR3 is TGCGCCAGCAGCTTGGGACGGTCGAACACCGGGGAGCTGTTTTTT.